Sequencing of this TCR beta chain was carried out in a study of shared clonotypes between healthy human individuals. CDR1 is WSHSY and CDR2 is SAAADI in the germline V gene. CDR3 length: 13 amino acids. Trimming removed 3 bases at V and 6 bases at J, with 11 bases between. A single count supports this clone. Using immunoSEQ multiplex PCR, the repertoire was profiled, and TCRdb retains in-frame clones only, with some absent. The table includes about 2 million clones, around 96% detected once. Naivety among CD8 cells was defined by CD45RO negativity and positive CCR7 selection, thereby excluding terminally differentiated effector memory CD45RA+ cells.

The source material was naive CD8+ T cells sorted from blood. The origin of this receptor is a man between 18 and 29 years old in good health. The chain couples TRBV10-2 to TRBJ2-5; no clear D gene. The CDR3 DNA reads as TGCGCCAGCAGTGACGTCTACGCCCAGACCCAGTACTTC. This translates into CASSDVYAQTQYF.